These T cell receptor beta chains were read from a single sample in a study of blood T cell repertoires in COVID-19. Sequencing used immunoSEQ multiplex PCR; TCRdb keeps in-frame clones, though not all of them. The data contain approximately 50,000 clones, almost 95% of them seen just once; the ten biggest clones take up around 4.3%. The material sequenced was peripheral blood. These receptors were taken from a man over 45 with active COVID-19. The CDR3 runs from the conserved cysteine through the conserved F or W. D genes are given only for firm matches. Only some rows state a clone size, as once, few, many or a class for expanded clones.

d_call	clone_size	v_call	j_call	cdr3_aa	cdr3_nt
TRBD1	few	TRBV18	TRBJ2-2	CASSPPFLQLGQGNTGELFF	TGTGCCAGCTCACCACCGTTTTTACAGTTAGGACAGGGAAACACCGGGGAGCTGTTTTTT
-	-	TRBV2	TRBJ2-3	CASSGGSTDTQYF	TGTGCCAGCAGCGGCGGGAGCACAGATACGCAGTATTTT
-	-	TRBV9	TRBJ2-3	CASSVVPILAYGGDTQYF	TGTGCCAGCAGCGTAGTCCCGATACTAGCCTATGGGGGGGATACGCAGTATTTT
-	-	TRBV7-2	TRBJ1-5	CASTLGGSPGNQPQHF	TGTGCCAGCACCTTGGGAGGCTCCCCGGGGAATCAGCCCCAGCATTTT
-	-	TRBV18	TRBJ1-1	CASSPIRVAMNTEAFF	TGTGCCAGCTCACCTATCAGGGTCGCGATGAACACTGAAGCTTTCTTT
TRBD1	-	TRBV28	TRBJ2-2	CASSIGQGPGELFF	TGTGCCAGCAGTATCGGACAGGGTCCCGGGGAGCTGTTTTTT
-	-	TRBV28	TRBJ1-1	CASTTNTEAFF	TGTGCCAGCACTACTAACACTGAAGCTTTCTTT
TRBD1	-	TRBV28	TRBJ1-5	CASSPWAGRGLSQPQHF	TGTGCCAGCAGCCCATGGGCGGGCAGGGGGCTTAGTCAGCCCCAGCATTTT
TRBD1	once	TRBV28	TRBJ1-5	CASSLSLTGENQPQHF	TGTGCCAGCAGTTTATCGTTGACAGGGGAAAATCAGCCCCAGCATTTT
-	-	TRBV2	TRBJ2-3	CASSRVGITQYF	TGTGCCAGCAGTCGGGTAGGAATTACGCAGTATTTT
-	-	TRBV28	TRBJ1-1	CASSLEAASTEAFF	TGTGCCAGCAGTTTAGAGGCAGCGAGCACTGAAGCTTTCTTT
TRBD1	-	TRBV11-2	TRBJ2-2	CASSLAWDRGPHPPGELFF	TGTGCCAGCAGCTTAGCATGGGACAGGGGGCCGCACCCCCCCGGGGAGCTGTTTTTT
TRBD1	-	TRBV10-2	TRBJ2-5	CASSEPGQGLETQYF	TGCGCCAGCAGTGAACCGGGACAGGGGTTAGAGACCCAGTACTTC
-	-	TRBV7-9	TRBJ1-1	CASSPHTEGTEAFF	TGTGCCAGCAGTCCGCATACGGAGGGCACTGAAGCTTTCTTT
-	-	TRBV4-1	TRBJ1-6	CASSQDHGVLGSPLHF	TGCGCCAGCAGCCAAGATCACGGGGTCTTAGGGTCACCCCTCCACTTT
-	-	TRBV28	TRBJ1-2	CASSFWERGRAYGYTF	TGTGCCAGCAGTTTTTGGGAAAGGGGTCGGGCCTATGGCTACACCTTC
-	-	TRBV11-1	TRBJ2-5	CASSGRRAPQETQYF	TGTGCCAGCAGCGGGAGAAGGGCGCCCCAAGAGACCCAGTACTTC
TRBD1	-	TRBV3-1/TRBV3-2	TRBJ2-1	CASGQGGSSNEQFF	TGTGCCAGCGGCCAAGGGGGCAGCAGCAATGAGCAGTTCTTC
TRBD2	-	TRBV28	TRBJ2-5	CASNKAGGYETQYF	TGTGCCAGCAACAAAGCGGGAGGGTATGAGACCCAGTACTTC
TRBD1	-	TRBV6-5	TRBJ1-1	CASRIRQGEAFF	TGTGCCAGCAGAATCCGACAGGGTGAAGCTTTCTTT
TRBD1	-	TRBV7-6	TRBJ1-1	CASSAYRGPNTEAFF	TGTGCCAGCAGCGCTTACAGGGGCCCCAACACTGAAGCTTTCTTT
-	-	TRBV5-4	TRBJ2-2	CASSLSSGALGELFF	TGTGCCAGCAGCTTGTCATCAGGGGCTCTGGGGGAGCTGTTTTTT
-	-	TRBV28	TRBJ2-3	CASSFFTDTQYF	TGTGCCAGCAGTTTCTTCACAGATACGCAGTATTTT
-	-	TRBV18	TRBJ2-1	CASSPRQAYNEQFF	TGTGCCAGCTCACCCCGACAGGCCTACAATGAGCAGTTCTTC
-	-	TRBV28	TRBJ1-2	CASLDSNYGYTF	TGTGCCAGCCTCGACAGTAACTATGGCTACACCTTC
-	-	TRBV4-2	TRBJ1-1	CASSQDTRNTEAFF	TGTGCCAGCAGCCAAGATACGAGGAACACTGAAGCTTTCTTT
-	-	TRBV19	TRBJ2-5	CASSNPGSKETQYF	TGTGCCAGTAGTAATCCAGGATCAAAAGAGACCCAGTACTTC
-	-	TRBV12-3/TRBV12-4	TRBJ1-6	CASRSTESPLHF	TGTGCCAGCAGATCTACCGAGTCACCCCTCCACTTT
TRBD2	-	TRBV6-6	TRBJ2-5	CASSFSGLARGETQYF	TGTGCCAGCAGTTTCAGCGGACTAGCGAGGGGAGAGACCCAGTACTTC
-	-	TRBV12-3/TRBV12-4	TRBJ1-2	CASLQGEYGYTF	TGTGCCAGTCTCCAAGGAGAATATGGCTACACCTTC
-	-	TRBV19	TRBJ1-2	CASRPGHVYGYTF	TGTGCCAGTAGACCGGGACACGTCTATGGCTACACCTTC
-	-	TRBV7-6	TRBJ2-3	CASATGTDTQYF	TGTGCCAGCGCGACAGGCACAGATACGCAGTATTTT
-	-	TRBV19	TRBJ1-6	CASSRDRTSSYNSPLHF	TGTGCCAGTAGTAGAGACAGGACAAGCTCCTATAATTCACCCCTCCACTTT
-	-	TRBV28	TRBJ1-4	CASSFPERGKLFF	TGTGCCAGCAGTTTCCCCGAAAGAGGAAAACTGTTTTTT
-	-	TRBV7-2	TRBJ2-5	CASSSPEHYPETQYF	TGTGCCAGCAGCTCCCCGGAGCACTACCCGGAGACCCAGTACTTC
TRBD2	-	TRBV14	TRBJ2-7	CASRLAGGYEQYF	TGTGCCAGTCGACTAGCGGGAGGCTACGAGCAGTACTTC
-	once	TRBV6-5	TRBJ1-5	CASIDLATNQPQHF	TGTGCCAGCATCGACCTAGCCACGAATCAGCCCCAGCATTTT
-	-	TRBV4-3	TRBJ2-5	CASSQGYQETQYF	TGCGCCAGCAGCCAGGGCTACCAAGAGACCCAGTACTTC
-	once	TRBV10-3	TRBJ1-1	CAISEDNRIEAFF	TGTGCCATCAGTGAGGATAACAGGATCGAAGCTTTCTTT
-	-	TRBV7-7	TRBJ2-1	CASSQTDRVGNEQFF	TGTGCTAGCAGCCAGACAGACCGGGTGGGAAATGAGCAGTTCTTC
-	-	TRBV11-3	TRBJ2-7	CASSLDRGPGEQYF	TGTGCCAGCAGCTTAGACAGGGGCCCCGGCGAGCAGTACTTC
-	-	TRBV5-1	TRBJ1-2	CASSPEQNYGYTF	TGCGCCAGCAGCCCGGAACAGAACTATGGCTACACCTTC
TRBD1	-	TRBV6-5	TRBJ2-7	CASQTGGGYEQYF	TGTGCCAGCCAGACAGGGGGCGGGTACGAGCAGTACTTC